Shown below are 24 T cell receptor beta chains from a single sample sequenced in a study of blood T cell repertoires in COVID-19. Libraries were prepared by immunoSEQ multiplex PCR; TCRdb keeps only in-frame clonotypes and omits some of them. The repertoire includes fewer than 50,000 clones, roughly four fifths of them detected once, and approximately 39% sits in the top ten. Material for sequencing was peripheral blood. The receptors come from a man in his forties with active or convalescent COVID-19.

This rearrangement joins TRBV2 to TRBJ2-2; tentatively, D is TRBD1 (5 bases). Germline V gives CDR1 SNHLY, CDR2 FYNNEI. The length of the CDR3 is 14 residues. V was cut by 2 bases and J by 6 bases, with 10 bases left in between. CDR3 amino acids: CASSENPGSGELFF. CDR3 nucleotides: TGTGCCAGCAGTGAAAATCCAGGGTCCGGGGAGCTGTTTTTT.

V is TRBV27 and J is TRBJ2-2, with D perhaps matching TRBD1 (5 bases). The germline gives CDR1 MNHEY, CDR2 SMNVEV (reference sequence). The V gene lost 2 bases and the J gene lost 7 bases, with 14 bases spanning the gap. The CDR3 contains 15 residues. CDR3 sequence: CASSLLREGVGELFF. The CDR3 region has the DNA TGTGCCAGCAGTTTACTCAGGGAAGGGGTCGGGGAGCTGTTTTTT.

The chain carries TRBV27 and TRBJ1-5, with D maybe TRBD1 (5 bases). The germline V gene has CDR1 MNHEY and CDR2 SMNVEV (reference sequence). V was clipped by 6 bases and J by 0 bases, with 12 bases between them. The CDR3 sequence is 15 residues long. CDR3 sequence (DNA): TGTGCCAGCAGAGCAGGGTCGGGTAGCAATCAGCCCCAGCATTTT. Its translation: CASRAGSGSNQPQHF.

The rearrangement joins TRBV11-3 to TRBJ1-1, with no clear D. Germline CDR1 SGHNT, CDR2 YENEEA. V lost 1 base, J lost 3 bases, and 12 bases lay in between. The length of the CDR3 is 15 residues. The CDR3 protein is CASSLVGQSDTEAFF. CDR3 coding DNA: TGTGCCAGCAGCTTAGTAGGCCAGAGCGACACTGAAGCTTTCTTT.

The genes are TRBV28 and TRBJ1-3, with D hard to call. The CDR3 covers 13 residues. V lost 6 bases and J 1 base, leaving 7 bases between the germline ends. Germline V gene data show CDR1 as MDHEN and CDR2 as SYDVKM. The CDR3 region is CASRFQSGNTIYF. DNA of the CDR3: TGTGCCAGCAGATTCCAGTCTGGAAACACCATATATTTT.

This chain links TRBV28 with TRBJ2-7, with TRBD1 matching over 7 bases. The germline gives CDR1 MDHEN, CDR2 SYDVKM. The CDR3 runs to 15 residues. With 4 bases clipped from V and 4 bases from J, the junction kept 10 bases outside the gene matches. The CDR3 loop reads CASSSTPTGEYEQYF. The CDR3, as DNA: TGTGCCAGCAGTTCCACACCAACAGGGGAGTACGAGCAGTACTTC.

This rearrangement joins TRBV5-4 to TRBJ1-2; D is perhaps TRBD1 (6 bases). With 4 bases removed from V and 1 base from J, the gap between germline ends came to 11 bases. The CDR3 loop spans 14 amino acids. CDR1 and CDR2 (germline): SGHNT, YYREEE (reference sequence). The CDR3 loop is CASSLGQINYGYTF. In DNA, the CDR3 is TGTGCCAGCAGCCTCGGACAGATTAACTATGGCTACACCTTC.

The genes are TRBV7-2 and TRBJ1-4; D gene ambiguous. CDR1 is SGHTA and CDR2 is FQGNSA in the germline V gene. The CDR3 contains 16 residues. V lost 5 bases to trimming and J lost 5 bases, with 18 bases between them. The CDR3 DNA sequence: TGTGCCAGCAGCCCGATTAACAGTTTTGGGAATGAAAAACTGTTTTTT. As protein: CASSPINSFGNEKLFF.

The V gene is TRBV3-1 (or the pseudogene TRBV3-2), the J gene TRBJ2-7; a weak D match, TRBD1 (5 bases). Per germline, CDR1 LGHDT and CDR2 YNNKEL (reference sequence). The CDR3 is 13 amino acids. Trimming removed 5 bases from V and 4 bases from J, with 12 bases in between. The CDR3 region is CASSYTQGYEQYF. The CDR3 DNA follows: TGTGCCAGCAGCTACACCCAGGGATACGAGCAGTACTTC.

This CDR3 reads CASSLDQGTDTQYF. The CDR3 DNA sequence: TGTGCCAGCAGCTTGGATCAGGGCACAGATACGCAGTATTTT. V usage is TRBV5-6 and J usage is TRBJ2-3; D is uncertain. Deletions cut 0 bases from V and 1 base from J, with 6 bases between. Per the germline V gene, CDR1 is SGHDT and CDR2 is YYEEEE. The length of the CDR3 is 14 residues.

This clone was seen a few times. The V and J genes are TRBV7-9 and TRBJ2-7; D not certain. This CDR3 region has 10 residues. Deletions cut 11 bases from V and 3 bases from J, with 8 bases between. Germline V CDR1 and CDR2: SEHNR, FQNEAQ (reference sequence). The CDR3 DNA is TGTGCCCTCGAGGACTACGAGCAGTACTTC. Translation: CALEDYEQYF. The variable domain in full, with the rest retrieved from reference TRBV7-9 and TRBJ2-7, is DTGVSQNPRHKITKRGQNVTFRCDPISEHNRLYWYRQTLGQGPEFLTYFQNEAQLEKSRLLSDRFSAERPKGSFSTLEIQRTEQGDSAMYLCALEDYEQYFGPGTRLTVT.

This chain links TRBV27 with TRBJ1-1; the D is unclear. Trimming stripped 2 bases from V and 1 base from J, with 11 bases between. Germline V gene data show CDR1 as MNHEY and CDR2 as SMNVEV (reference sequence). The CDR3 covers 15 residues. The CDR3 is CASSLGSVRNTEAFF. As DNA, the CDR3 is TGTGCCAGCAGTTTAGGTAGCGTTCGGAACACTGAAGCTTTCTTT.

V and J are TRBV7-9 and TRBJ1-2, with 12 bases lining up with TRBD1. The V gene's germline CDR1 is SEHNR and CDR2 FQNEAQ (reference sequence). The V gene end was trimmed by 4 bases and the J gene end by 1 base; junction bases not matched to a gene: 7. This CDR3 is built from 17 residues. CDR3 amino acids: CASSSTGTGGYNYGYTF. In nucleotides, the CDR3 is TGTGCCAGCAGCTCCACCGGGACAGGGGGCTATAACTATGGCTACACCTTC.

This chain joins TRBV29-1 and TRBJ2-7; 9 nucleotides line up with TRBD1. Germline V gene sequence: CDR1 SQVTM, CDR2 ANQGSEA. CDR3 length: 13 amino acids. V was clipped by 3 bases and J by 6 bases; unmatched bases: 6. The DNA of the CDR3 is TGCAGCGTTGACGGGACAGGGTCGGGCGAGCAGTACTTC. It is translated as CSVDGTGSGEQYF.

V gene TRBV4-1 combines with J gene TRBJ1-1, with TRBD1 as a possible D gene (6 bases). The V gene lost 2 bases and the J gene lost 5 bases, with 12 bases spanning the gap. This CDR3 is built from 14 residues. Per germline, CDR1 MGHRA and CDR2 YSYEKL. In DNA form, the CDR3 reads TGCGCCAGCAGCCAAAGGGTAGGGGGAACTGAAGCTTTCTTT. Translation: CASSQRVGGTEAFF.

This chain joins TRBV6-6 and TRBJ1-5; D is unclear. Trimming pared 2 bases from V and 3 bases from J, leaving 11 bases between. CDR3 length: 15 residues. Germline CDR1 MNHNY, CDR2 SVGAGI (reference sequence). The CDR3, as DNA: TGTGCCAGCAGTTACACGGGAGCCTACAATCAGCCCCAGCATTTT. Translating gives CASSYTGAYNQPQHF.

This clone showed up just once. The chain links TRBV6-5 to TRBJ1-2; no clear D gene. V was shortened by 0 bases and J by 7 bases, with 9 bases between the two germline ends. Germline-derived CDR1 and CDR2 are MNHEY and SVGAGI. CDR3 size: 13 residues. DNA for the CDR3: TGTGCCAGCAGTTACTCGAACTTAATTGGCTACACCTTC. Protein product: CASSYSNLIGYTF.

The CDR3 region has the DNA TGTGCCAGCAGCGTAGGGGCAGGGGGCCTTGAAGCTTTCTTT. This encodes CASSVGAGGLEAFF. V gene TRBV9 combines with J gene TRBJ1-1, with 8 bases matching TRBD1. The trim removed 0 bases at V and 7 bases at J, leaving 5 bases unmatched. Germline V lookup: CDR1 SGDLS, CDR2 YYNGEE. The CDR3 is made up of 14 amino acids.

The CDR3 loop is CASSWGTGRNTEAFF. CDR3 nucleotides: TGTGCCAGCAGCTGGGGCACAGGGAGGAACACTGAAGCTTTCTTT. The chain is built from TRBV7-6 and TRBJ1-1; D is possibly TRBD1 (6 bases). Trimming took off 4 bases at V and 1 base at J, with 13 bases between the two ends. In germline, CDR1 is SGHVS, CDR2 FNYEAQ. CDR3 length: 15 residues.

V gene TRBV5-1 combines with J gene TRBJ2-3, with TRBD2 identical over 11 bases. J lost 4 bases, V lost 4 bases, and 8 bases had no gene match. The germline CDR1 and CDR2 sequences are SGHRS and YFSETQ. The CDR3 runs 16 residues. The CDR3 spells CASSPELAGVADTQYF. As DNA, the CDR3 is TGCGCCAGCAGCCCAGAACTAGCGGGAGTGGCAGATACGCAGTATTTT. Based on the CDR3 plus reference TRBV5-1 and TRBJ2-3, the full variable domain is KAGVTQTPRYLIKTRGQQVTLSCSPISGHRSVSWYQQTPGQGLQFLFEYFSETQRNKGNFPGRFSGRQFSNSRSEMNVSTLELGDSALYLCASSPELAGVADTQYFGPGTRLTVL.

J is TRBJ1-1 and V is TRBV3-1 (or the pseudogene TRBV3-2); D is possibly TRBD1 (6 bases). The V end lost 4 bases, the J end lost 3 bases, and 12 bases lay between the germline ends. CDR1 and CDR2 from the germline V gene are LGHDT and YNNKEL (reference sequence). The CDR3 sequence is 14 residues long. CDR3 sequence reads: CASSPRGGDTEAFF. The CDR3 DNA follows: TGTGCCAGCAGCCCCCGAGGGGGTGACACTGAAGCTTTCTTT.

V gene TRBV9 combines with J gene TRBJ2-5; a possible D gene is TRBD1 (5 bases). The germline V gene has CDR1 SGDLS and CDR2 YYNGEE. Trimming shortened V by 3 bases and J by 1 base, and 19 bases separated the two germline ends. The CDR3 has 17 residues. CDR3 nucleotides: TGTGCCAGCAGCGCCCGATCACAGGTGCTGGGCCAAGAGACCCAGTACTTC. The encoded protein is CASSARSQVLGQETQYF.

The chain is built from TRBV19 and TRBJ1-1; possible D gene TRBD1, 6 bases. Germline CDR1 reads LNHDA; CDR2 reads SQIVND (reference sequence). CDR3 length: 16 amino acids. V was cut by 7 bases and J by 1 base, with 19 bases left in between. In DNA, the CDR3 is TGTGCCAGTACCTACGTTTGGGGGCGGAGGAACACTGAAGCTTTCTTT. Translated, it gives CASTYVWGRRNTEAFF.

This clone turned up a few times. The rearrangement links TRBV4-1 to TRBJ2-1; D perhaps matches TRBD2 (6 bases). The CDR3 length is 17 residues. Trimming pared 0 bases from V and 1 base from J, leaving 13 bases between. Germline CDR1 MGHRA, CDR2 YSYEKL. In nucleotides, the CDR3 is TGCGCCAGCAGCCAAGAGTGGAACGGGGGATCCTACAATGAGCAGTTCTTC. Its translation is CASSQEWNGGSYNEQFF.